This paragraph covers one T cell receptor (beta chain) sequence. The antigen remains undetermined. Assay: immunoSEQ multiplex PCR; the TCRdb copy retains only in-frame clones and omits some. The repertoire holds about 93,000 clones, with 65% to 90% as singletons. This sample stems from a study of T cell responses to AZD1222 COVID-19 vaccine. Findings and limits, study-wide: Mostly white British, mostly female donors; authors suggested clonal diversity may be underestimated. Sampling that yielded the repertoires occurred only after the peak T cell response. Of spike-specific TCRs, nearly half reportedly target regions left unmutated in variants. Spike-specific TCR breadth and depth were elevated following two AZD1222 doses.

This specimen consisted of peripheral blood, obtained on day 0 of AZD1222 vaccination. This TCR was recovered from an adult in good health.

For the CDR3, the DNA is TGTGCCAGCAGCTTTTCCGTCTATAATTCACCCCTCCACTTT. It yields the protein CASSFSVYNSPLHF. The chain uses TRBV13 and TRBJ1-6, with unresolved D. The CDR3 has 14 amino acids. V was trimmed by 3 bases and J by 3 bases, leaving 6 bases between them. Germline V lookup: CDR1 PRHDT, CDR2 FYEKMQ (reference sequence).